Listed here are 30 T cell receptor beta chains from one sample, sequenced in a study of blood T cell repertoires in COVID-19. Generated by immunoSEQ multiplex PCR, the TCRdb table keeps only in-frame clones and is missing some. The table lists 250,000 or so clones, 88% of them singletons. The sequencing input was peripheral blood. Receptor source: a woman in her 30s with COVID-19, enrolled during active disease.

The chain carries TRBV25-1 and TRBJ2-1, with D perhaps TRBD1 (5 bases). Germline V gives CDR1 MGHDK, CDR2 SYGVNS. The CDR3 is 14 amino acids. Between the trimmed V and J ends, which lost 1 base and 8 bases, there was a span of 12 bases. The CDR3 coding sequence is TGTGCCAGCAGTGAATCCGTCAGGGTGGATGAGCAGTTCTTC. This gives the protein CASSESVRVDEQFF.

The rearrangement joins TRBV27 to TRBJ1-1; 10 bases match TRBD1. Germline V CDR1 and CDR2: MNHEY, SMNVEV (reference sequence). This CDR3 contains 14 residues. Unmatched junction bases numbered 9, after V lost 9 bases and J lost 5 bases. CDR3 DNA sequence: TGTGCCAGTGGACAGGGGGGGCTCGGGACTGAAGCTTTCTTT. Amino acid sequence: CASGQGGLGTEAFF.

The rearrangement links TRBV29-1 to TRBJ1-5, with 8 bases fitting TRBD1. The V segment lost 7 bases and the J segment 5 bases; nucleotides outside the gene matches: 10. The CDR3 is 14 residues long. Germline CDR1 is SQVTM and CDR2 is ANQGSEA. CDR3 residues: CSAGGTGPDQPQHF. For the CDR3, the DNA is TGCAGCGCCGGCGGGACAGGACCGGATCAGCCCCAGCATTTT.

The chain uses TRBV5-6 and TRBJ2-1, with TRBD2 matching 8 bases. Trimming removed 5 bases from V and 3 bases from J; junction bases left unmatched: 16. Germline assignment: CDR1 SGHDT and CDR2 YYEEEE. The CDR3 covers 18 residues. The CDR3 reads CASSYISTAGVYYNEQFF. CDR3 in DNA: TGTGCCAGCAGTTATATTTCAACAGCGGGAGTATACTACAATGAGCAGTTCTTC.

Here the CDR3 DNA reads TGTGCCAGCACCTTGAGAGGGAGGGAGCGTGGCTACACCTTC. This encodes CASTLRGRERGYTF. This chain uses TRBV7-9 with TRBJ1-2; D ambiguous. Trimming pared 7 bases from V and 7 bases from J, leaving 19 bases between. Germline CDR1 and CDR2: SEHNR and FQNEAQ (reference sequence). This CDR3 has 14 residues.

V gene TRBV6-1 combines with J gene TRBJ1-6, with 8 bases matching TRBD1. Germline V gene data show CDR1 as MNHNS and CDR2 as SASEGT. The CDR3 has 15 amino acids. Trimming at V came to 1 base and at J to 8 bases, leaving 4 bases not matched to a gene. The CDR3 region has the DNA TGTGCCAGCAGTGAAGGAACAGGGGGTTATTCACCCCTCCACTTT. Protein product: CASSEGTGGYSPLHF.

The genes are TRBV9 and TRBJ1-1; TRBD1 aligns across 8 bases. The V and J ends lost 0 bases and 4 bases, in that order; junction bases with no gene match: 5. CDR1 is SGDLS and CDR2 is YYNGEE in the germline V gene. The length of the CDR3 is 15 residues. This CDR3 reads CASSVDDTGGTEAFF. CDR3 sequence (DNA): TGTGCCAGCAGCGTAGACGATACAGGGGGCACTGAAGCTTTCTTT.

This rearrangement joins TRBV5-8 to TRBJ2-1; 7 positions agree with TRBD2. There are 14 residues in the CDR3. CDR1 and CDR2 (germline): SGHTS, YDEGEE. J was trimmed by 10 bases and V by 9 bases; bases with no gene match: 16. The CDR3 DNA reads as TGTGCCACCGCGCCGGGGGGAGGCGTTAGGGAGCAGTTCTTC. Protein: CATAPGGGVREQFF.

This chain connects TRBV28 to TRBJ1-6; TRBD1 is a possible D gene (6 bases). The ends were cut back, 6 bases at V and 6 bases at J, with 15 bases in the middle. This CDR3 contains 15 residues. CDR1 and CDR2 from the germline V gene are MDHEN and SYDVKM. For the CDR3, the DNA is TGTGCCAGCAGCCCCCCGACAGGTCTTAATTCACCCCTCCACTTT. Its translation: CASSPPTGLNSPLHF.

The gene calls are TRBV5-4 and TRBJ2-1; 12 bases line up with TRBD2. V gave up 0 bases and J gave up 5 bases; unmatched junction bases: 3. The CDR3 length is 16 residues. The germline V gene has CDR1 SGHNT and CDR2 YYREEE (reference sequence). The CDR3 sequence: CASSLGLAGVNNEQFF. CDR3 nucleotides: TGTGCCAGCAGCTTGGGACTAGCGGGAGTAAACAATGAGCAGTTCTTC.

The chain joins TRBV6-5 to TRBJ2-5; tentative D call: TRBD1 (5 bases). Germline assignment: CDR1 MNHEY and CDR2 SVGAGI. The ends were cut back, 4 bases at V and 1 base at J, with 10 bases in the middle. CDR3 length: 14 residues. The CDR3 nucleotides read TGTGCCAGCAGTTTGCTAAGGGGCCAAGAGACCCAGTACTTC. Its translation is CASSLLRGQETQYF.

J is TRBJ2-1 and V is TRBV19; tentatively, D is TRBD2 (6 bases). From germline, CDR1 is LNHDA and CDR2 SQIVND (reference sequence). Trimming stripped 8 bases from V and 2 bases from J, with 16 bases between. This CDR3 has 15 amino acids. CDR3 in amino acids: CASLSRWGAYNEQFF. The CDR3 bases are TGTGCCAGTTTATCTCGCTGGGGGGCCTACAATGAGCAGTTCTTC.

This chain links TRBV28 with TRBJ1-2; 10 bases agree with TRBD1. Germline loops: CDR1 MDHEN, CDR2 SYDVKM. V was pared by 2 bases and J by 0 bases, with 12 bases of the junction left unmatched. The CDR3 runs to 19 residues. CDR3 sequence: CASSLGGYTGTGANYGYTF. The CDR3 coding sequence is TGTGCCAGCAGTTTAGGGGGGTACACCGGGACAGGGGCTAACTATGGCTACACCTTC.

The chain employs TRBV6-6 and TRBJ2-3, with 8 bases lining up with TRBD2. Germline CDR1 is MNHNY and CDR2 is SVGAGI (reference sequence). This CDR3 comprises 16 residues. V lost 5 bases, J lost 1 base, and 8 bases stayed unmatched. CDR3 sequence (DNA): TGTGCCAGCAGTACCCAGAATAGCGGGGGCACAGATACGCAGTATTTT. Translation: CASSTQNSGGTDTQYF.

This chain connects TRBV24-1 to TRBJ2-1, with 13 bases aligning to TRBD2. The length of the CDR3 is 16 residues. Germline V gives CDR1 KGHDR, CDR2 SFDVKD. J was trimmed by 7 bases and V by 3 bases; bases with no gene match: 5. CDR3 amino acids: CATSDLRTSGSNEQFF. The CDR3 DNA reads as TGTGCCACCAGTGATCTTAGGACTAGCGGGAGTAATGAGCAGTTCTTC.

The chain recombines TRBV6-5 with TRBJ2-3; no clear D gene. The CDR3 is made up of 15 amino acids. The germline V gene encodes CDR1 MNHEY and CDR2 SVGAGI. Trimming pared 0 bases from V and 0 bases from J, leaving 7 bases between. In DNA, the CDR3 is TGTGCCAGCAGTTACTCGTTGCGCAGCACAGATACGCAGTATTTT. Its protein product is CASSYSLRSTDTQYF.

The CDR3 here is CAISAGIQETQYF. DNA of the CDR3: TGTGCCATCAGTGCAGGGATACAAGAGACCCAGTACTTC. J is TRBJ2-5 and V is TRBV10-3; D may be TRBD1 (5 bases). The V end was cut by 4 bases, the J end by 2 bases, with 8 bases between. Germline CDR1 ENHRY, CDR2 SYGVKD. The CDR3 is 13 amino acids.

The CDR3 DNA reads TGTGCCAGCTCCCCTGGTAGGGACAAGGAAGCCCGATCCTACGAGCAGTACGTC. Its protein is CASSPGRDKEARSYEQYV. The chain uses TRBV18 and TRBJ2-7; perhaps TRBD1 as D (6 bases). The V gene's germline CDR1 is KGHSH and CDR2 LQKENI. Trimming shortened V by 6 bases and J by 1 base, and 25 bases separated the two germline ends. The CDR3 sequence is 18 residues long.

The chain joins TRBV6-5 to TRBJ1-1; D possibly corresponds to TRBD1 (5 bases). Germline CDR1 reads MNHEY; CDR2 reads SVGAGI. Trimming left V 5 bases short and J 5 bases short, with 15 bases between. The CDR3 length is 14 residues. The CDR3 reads CASSRSREGTEAFF. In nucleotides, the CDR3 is TGTGCCAGCAGTAGATCTAGGGAGGGGACTGAAGCTTTCTTT.

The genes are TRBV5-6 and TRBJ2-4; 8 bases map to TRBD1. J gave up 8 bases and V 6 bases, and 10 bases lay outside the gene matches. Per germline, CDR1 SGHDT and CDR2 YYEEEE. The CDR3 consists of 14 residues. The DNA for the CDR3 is TGTGCCAGCAACACAGGGGGAGGTTCGGACATTCAGTACTTC. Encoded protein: CASNTGGGSDIQYF.

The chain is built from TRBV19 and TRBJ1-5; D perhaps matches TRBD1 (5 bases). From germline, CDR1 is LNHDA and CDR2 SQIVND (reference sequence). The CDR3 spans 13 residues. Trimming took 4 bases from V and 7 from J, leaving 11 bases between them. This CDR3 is CASSNRPQQPQHF. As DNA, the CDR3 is TGTGCCAGTAGTAACAGGCCGCAACAGCCCCAGCATTTT.

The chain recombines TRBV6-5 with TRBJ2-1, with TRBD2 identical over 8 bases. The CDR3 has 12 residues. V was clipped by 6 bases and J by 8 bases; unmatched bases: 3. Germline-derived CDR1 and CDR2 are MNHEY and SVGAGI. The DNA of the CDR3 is TGTGCCAGCAGCGGGGGGGCCTATGAGCAGTTCTTC. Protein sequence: CASSGGAYEQFF.

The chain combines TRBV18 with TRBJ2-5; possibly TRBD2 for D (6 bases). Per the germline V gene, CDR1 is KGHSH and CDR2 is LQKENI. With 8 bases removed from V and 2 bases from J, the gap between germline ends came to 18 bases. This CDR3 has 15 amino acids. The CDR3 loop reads CASLKTPGVQETQYF. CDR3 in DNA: TGTGCCAGCCTAAAAACTCCGGGGGTACAAGAGACCCAGTACTTC.

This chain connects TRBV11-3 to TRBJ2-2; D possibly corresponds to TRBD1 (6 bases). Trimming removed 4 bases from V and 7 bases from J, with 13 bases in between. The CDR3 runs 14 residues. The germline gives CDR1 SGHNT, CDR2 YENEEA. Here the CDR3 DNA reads TGTGCCAGCAGCTACTGGGGGCGTCACGGGGAGCTGTTTTTT. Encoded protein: CASSYWGRHGELFF.

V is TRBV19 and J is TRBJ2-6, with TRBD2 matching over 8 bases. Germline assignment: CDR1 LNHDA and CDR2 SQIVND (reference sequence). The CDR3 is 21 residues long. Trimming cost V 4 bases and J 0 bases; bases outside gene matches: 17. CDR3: CASSRSRLGGGPSSGANVLTF. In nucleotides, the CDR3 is TGTGCCAGTAGTAGAAGCCGACTGGGCGGGGGGCCTAGCTCTGGGGCCAACGTCCTGACTTTC. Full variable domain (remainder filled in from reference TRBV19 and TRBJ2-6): DGGITQSPKYLFRKEGQNVTLSCEQNLNHDAMYWYRQDPGQGLRLIYYSQIVNDFQKGDIAEGYSVSREKKESFPLTVTSAQKNPTAFYLCASSRSRLGGGPSSGANVLTFGAGSRLTVL.

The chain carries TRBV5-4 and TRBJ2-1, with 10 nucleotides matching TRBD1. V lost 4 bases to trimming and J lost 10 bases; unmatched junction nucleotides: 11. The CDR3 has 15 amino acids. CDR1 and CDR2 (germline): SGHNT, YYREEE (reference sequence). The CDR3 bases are TGTGCCAGCAGCCTAGACCGGGACAGGGGCAGGGAGCAGTTCTTC. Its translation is CASSLDRDRGREQFF.

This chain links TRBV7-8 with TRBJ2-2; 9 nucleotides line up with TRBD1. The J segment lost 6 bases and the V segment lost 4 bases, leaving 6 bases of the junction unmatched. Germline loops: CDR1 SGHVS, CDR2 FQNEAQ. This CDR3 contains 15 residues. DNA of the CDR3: TGTGCCAGCAGCTACGCGGGACAGGGTCCCGGGGAGCTGTTTTTT. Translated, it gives CASSYAGQGPGELFF. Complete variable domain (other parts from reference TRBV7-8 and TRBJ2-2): GAGVSQSPRYKVAKRGQDVALRCDPISGHVSLFWYQQALGQGPEFLTYFQNEAQLDKSGLPSDRFFAERPEGSVSTLKIQRTQQEDSAVYLCASSYAGQGPGELFFGEGSRLTVL.

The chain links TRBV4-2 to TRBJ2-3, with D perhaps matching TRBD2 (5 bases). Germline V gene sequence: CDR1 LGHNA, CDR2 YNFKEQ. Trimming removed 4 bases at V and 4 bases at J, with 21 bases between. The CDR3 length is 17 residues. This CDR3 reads CASSPNPIGSPSDTQYF. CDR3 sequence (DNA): TGTGCCAGCAGCCCTAACCCTATAGGGAGTCCGTCAGATACGCAGTATTTT.

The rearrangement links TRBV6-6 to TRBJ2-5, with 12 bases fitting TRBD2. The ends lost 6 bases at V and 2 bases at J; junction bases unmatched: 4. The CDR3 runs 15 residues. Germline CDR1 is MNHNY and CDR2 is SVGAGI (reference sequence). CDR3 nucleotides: TGTGCCAGCAGACCTGGGACTAGCGGGCAAGAGACCCAGTACTTC. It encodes CASRPGTSGQETQYF.

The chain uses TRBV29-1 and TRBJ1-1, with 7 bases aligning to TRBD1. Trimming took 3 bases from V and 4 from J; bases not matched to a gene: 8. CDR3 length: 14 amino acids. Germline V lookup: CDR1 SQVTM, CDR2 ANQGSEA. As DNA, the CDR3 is TGCAGCGTTGAGCCACAGGGGCTGGGCACTGAAGCTTTCTTT. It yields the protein CSVEPQGLGTEAFF.